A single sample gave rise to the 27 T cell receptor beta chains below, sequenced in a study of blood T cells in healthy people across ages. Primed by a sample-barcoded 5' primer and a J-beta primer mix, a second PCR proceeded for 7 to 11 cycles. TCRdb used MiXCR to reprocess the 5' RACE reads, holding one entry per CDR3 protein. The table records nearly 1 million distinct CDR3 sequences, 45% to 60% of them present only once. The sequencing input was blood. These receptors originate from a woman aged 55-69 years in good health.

Here the CDR3 reads CASSQVRDYEQYF. The CDR3 DNA reads TGTGCCAGCAGCCAAGTTCGGGACTACGAGCAGTACTTC. The J gene is TRBJ2-7, the V gene TRBV3-1, with a possible D match to TRBD2 (5 bases). This CDR3 has 13 residues. The ends were cut back, 1 base at V and 3 bases at J, with 7 bases in the middle. Germline V lookup: CDR1 LGHDT, CDR2 YNNKEL (reference sequence).

The CDR3 loop is CSAPGLQNTEAFF. The CDR3 nucleotides read TGCAGTGCTCCGGGACTGCAGAACACTGAAGCTTTCTTT. J is TRBJ1-1 and V is TRBV20-1, with D perhaps matching TRBD1 (5 bases). The CDR3 spans 13 residues. With 5 bases removed from V and 1 base from J, the gap between germline ends came to 11 bases. CDR1 is DFQATT and CDR2 is SNEGSKA in the germline V gene (reference sequence).

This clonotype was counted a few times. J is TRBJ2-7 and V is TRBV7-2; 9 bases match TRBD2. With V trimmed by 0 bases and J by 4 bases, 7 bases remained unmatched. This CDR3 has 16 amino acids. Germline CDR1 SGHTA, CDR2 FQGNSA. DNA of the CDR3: TGTGCCAGCAGCTTAGCGCCCGGGCGGGAGGGTTACGAGCAGTACTTC. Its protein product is CASSLAPGREGYEQYF.

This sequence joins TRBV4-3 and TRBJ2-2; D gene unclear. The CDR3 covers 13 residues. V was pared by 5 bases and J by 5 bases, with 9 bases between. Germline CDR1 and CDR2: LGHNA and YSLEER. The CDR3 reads CASSKLRTGELFF. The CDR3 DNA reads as TGCGCCAGCAGCAAATTACGGACCGGGGAGCTGTTTTTT.

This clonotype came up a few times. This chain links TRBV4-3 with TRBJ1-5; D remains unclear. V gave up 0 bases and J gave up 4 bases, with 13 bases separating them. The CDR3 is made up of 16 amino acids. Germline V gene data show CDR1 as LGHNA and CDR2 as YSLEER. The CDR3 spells CASSQEPDPWNQPQHF. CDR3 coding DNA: TGCGCCAGCAGCCAAGAACCGGACCCATGGAATCAGCCCCAGCATTTT.

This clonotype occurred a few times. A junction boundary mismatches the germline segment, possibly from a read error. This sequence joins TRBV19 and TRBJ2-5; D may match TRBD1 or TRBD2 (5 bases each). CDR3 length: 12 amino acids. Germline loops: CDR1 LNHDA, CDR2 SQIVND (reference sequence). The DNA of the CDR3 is TGTGCCAGTTCGGGGCTTGGAGAGACCCAGTACTTT. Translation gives CASSGLGETQYF. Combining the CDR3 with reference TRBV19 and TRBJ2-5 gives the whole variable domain DGGITQSPKYLFRKEGQNVTLSCEQNLNHDAMYWYRQDPGQGLRLIYYSQIVNDFQKGDIAEGYSVSREKKESFPLTVTSAQKNPTAFYLCASSGLGETQYFGPGTRLLVL.

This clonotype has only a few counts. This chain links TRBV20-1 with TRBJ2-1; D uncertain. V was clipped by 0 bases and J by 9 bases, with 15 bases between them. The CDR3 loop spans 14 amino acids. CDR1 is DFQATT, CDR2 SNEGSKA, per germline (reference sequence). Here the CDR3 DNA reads TGCAGTGCTAGAGATCTAAGAAAGGGCGGTGAGCAGTTCTTC. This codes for CSARDLRKGGEQFF.

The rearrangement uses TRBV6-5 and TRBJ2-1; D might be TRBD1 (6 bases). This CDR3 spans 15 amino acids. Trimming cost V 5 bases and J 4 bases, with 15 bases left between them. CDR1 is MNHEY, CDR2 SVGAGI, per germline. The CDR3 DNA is TGTGCCAGCAGTCTAATACGACAGGTTTACAATGAGCAGTTCTTC. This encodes CASSLIRQVYNEQFF.

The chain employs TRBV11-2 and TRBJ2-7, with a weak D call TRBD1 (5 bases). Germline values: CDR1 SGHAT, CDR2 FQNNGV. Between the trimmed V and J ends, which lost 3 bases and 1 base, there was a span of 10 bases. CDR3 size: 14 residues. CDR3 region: CASSLGRRSYEQYF. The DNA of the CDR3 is TGTGCCAGCAGCTTGGGGCGAAGATCCTACGAGCAGTACTTC. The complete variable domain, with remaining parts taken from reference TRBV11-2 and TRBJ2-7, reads EAGVAQSPRYKIIEKRQSVAFWCNPISGHATLYWYQQILGQGPKLLIQFQNNGVVDDSQLPKDRFSAERLKGVDSTLKIQPAKLEDSAVYLCASSLGRRSYEQYFGPGTRLTVT.

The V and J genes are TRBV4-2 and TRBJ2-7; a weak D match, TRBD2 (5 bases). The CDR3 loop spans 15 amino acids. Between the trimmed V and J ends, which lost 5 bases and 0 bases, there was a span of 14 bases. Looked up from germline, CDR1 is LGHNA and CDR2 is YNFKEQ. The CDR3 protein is CASSGWSGSSYEQYF. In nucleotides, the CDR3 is TGTGCCAGCAGCGGGTGGAGCGGCTCCTCCTACGAGCAGTACTTC.

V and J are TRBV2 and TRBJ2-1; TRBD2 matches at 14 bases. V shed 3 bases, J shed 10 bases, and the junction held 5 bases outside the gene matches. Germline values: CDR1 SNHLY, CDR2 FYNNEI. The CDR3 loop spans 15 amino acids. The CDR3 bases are TGTGCCAGCAGTGACCAGGGACTAGCGGGAGACGAGCAGTTCTTC. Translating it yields CASSDQGLAGDEQFF.

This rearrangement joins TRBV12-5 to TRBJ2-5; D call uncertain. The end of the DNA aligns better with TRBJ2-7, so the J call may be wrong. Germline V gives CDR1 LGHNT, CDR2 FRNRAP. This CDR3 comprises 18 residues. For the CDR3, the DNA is TGTGCTAGTCACCCGGCTTGGGGTAAACCGCGAGACTCCTACGAGCAGTACTTC. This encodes CASHPAWGKPRDSYEQYF.

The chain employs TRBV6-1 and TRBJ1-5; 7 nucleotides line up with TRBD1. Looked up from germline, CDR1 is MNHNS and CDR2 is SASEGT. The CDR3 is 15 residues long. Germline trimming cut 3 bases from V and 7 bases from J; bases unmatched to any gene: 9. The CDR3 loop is CASSDNRGSSQPQHF. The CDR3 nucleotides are TGTGCCAGCAGTGACAACAGGGGCTCTTCCCAGCCCCAGCATTTT.

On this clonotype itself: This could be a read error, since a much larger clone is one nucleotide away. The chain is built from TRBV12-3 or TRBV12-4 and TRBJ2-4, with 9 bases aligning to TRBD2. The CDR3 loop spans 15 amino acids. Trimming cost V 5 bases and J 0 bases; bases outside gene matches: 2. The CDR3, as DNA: TGTGCCAGCAGTGTTAGCGGGAGAGCCAAAAACATTCAGTACTTC. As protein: CASSVSGRAKNIQYF.

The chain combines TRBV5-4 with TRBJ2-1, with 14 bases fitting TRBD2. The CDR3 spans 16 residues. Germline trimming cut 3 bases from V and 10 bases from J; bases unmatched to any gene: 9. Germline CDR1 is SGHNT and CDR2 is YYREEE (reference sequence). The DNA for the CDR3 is TGTGCCAGCAGCTCGGCGGGACTAGCGGGAGAGTGGGAGCAGTTCTTC. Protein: CASSSAGLAGEWEQFF.

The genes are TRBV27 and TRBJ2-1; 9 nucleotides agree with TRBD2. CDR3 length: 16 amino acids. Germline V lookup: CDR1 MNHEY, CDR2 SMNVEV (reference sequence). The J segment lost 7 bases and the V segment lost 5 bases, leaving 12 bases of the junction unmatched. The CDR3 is CASSRLGAGGSNEQFF. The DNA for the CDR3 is TGTGCCAGCAGTCGGCTCGGAGCGGGAGGTTCTAATGAGCAGTTCTTC.

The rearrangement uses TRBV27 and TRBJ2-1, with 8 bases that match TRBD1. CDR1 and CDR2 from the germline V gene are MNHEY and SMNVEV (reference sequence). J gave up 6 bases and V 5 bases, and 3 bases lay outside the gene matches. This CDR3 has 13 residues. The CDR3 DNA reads TGTGCCAGCAGTGGGCAGGGGGCCAATGAGCAGTTCTTC. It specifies CASSGQGANEQFF.

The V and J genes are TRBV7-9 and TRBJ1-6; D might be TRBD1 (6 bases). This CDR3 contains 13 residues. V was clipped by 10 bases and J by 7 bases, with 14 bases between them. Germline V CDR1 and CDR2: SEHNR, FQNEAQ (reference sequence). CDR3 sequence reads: CAIFNRDNSPLHF. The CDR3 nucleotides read TGTGCCATCTTCAACAGGGACAATTCACCCCTCCACTTT. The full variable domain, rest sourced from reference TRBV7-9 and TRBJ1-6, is DTGVSQNPRHKITKRGQNVTFRCDPISEHNRLYWYRQTLGQGPEFLTYFQNEAQLEKSRLLSDRFSAERPKGSFSTLEIQRTEQGDSAMYLCAIFNRDNSPLHFGNGTRLTVT.

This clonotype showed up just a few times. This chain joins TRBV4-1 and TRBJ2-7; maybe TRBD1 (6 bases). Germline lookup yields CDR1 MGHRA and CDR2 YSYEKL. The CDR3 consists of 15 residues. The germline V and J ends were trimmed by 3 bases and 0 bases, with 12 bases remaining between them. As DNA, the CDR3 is TGCGCCAGCAGCCAGGACAGATTTTACTCCTACGAGCAGTACTTC. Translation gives CASSQDRFYSYEQYF.

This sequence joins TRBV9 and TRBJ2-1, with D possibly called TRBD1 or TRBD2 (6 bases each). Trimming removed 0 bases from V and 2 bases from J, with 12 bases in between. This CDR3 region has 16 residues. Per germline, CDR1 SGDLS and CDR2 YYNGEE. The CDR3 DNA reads TGTGCCAGCAGCGTAGCTACGAGGGGGGCCTACAATGAGCAGTTCTTC. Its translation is CASSVATRGAYNEQFF.

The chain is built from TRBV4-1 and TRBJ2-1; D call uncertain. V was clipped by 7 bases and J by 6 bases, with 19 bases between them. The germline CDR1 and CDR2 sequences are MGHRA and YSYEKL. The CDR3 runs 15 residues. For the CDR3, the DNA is TGCGCCAGCACCCCAGAAGGAGCTAGAGGCAATGAGCAGTTCTTC. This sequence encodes CASTPEGARGNEQFF.

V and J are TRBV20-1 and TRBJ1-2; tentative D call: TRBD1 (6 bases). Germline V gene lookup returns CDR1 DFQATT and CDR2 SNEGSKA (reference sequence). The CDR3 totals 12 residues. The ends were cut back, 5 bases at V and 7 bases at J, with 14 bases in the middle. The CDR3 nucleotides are TGCAGTGCTCATGCAGGGGCGTCTGGCTACACCTTC. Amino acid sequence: CSAHAGASGYTF.

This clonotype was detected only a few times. This CDR3 is CASSLTILAGGWSYEQYF. CDR3 bases: TGTGCCAGCAGCTTAACCATACTAGCGGGAGGATGGTCCTACGAGCAGTACTTC. The gene calls are TRBV7-2 and TRBJ2-7, with TRBD2 matching over 12 bases. Germline-derived CDR1 and CDR2 are SGHTA and FQGNSA. V trimming: 2 bases; J trimming: 1 base; junction bases outside the gene matches: 9. This CDR3 comprises 18 residues.

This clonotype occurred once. The CDR3 here is CSARDLWGQGISGNQPQHF. The CDR3 nucleotides read TGCAGTGCTAGAGATCTTTGGGGACAGGGGATCAGTGGCAATCAGCCCCAGCATTTT. The rearrangement links TRBV20-1 to TRBJ1-5; TRBD1 aligns across 10 bases. CDR1 and CDR2 from the germline V gene are DFQATT and SNEGSKA (reference sequence). The CDR3 spans 19 residues. Unmatched junction bases numbered 13, after V lost 0 bases and J lost 2 bases.

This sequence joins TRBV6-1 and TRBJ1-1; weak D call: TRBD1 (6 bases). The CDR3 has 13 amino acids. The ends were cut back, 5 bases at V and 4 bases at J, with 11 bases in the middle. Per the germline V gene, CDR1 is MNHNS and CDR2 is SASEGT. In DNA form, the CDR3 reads TGTGCCAGCAGTACCGGACAGATCACTGAAGCTTTCTTT. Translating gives CASSTGQITEAFF.

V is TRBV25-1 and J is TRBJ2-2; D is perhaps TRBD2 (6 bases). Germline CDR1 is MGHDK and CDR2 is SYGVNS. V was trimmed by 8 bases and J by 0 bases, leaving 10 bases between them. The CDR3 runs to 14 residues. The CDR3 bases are TGTGCCAGCGGGAGACTAGCGAACACCGGGGAGCTGTTTTTT. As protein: CASGRLANTGELFF.

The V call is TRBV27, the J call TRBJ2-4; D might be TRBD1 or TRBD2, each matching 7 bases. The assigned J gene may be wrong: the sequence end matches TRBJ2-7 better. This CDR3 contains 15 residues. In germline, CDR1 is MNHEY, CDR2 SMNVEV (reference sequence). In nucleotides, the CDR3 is TGTGCCAGCAGTCAAAAGACAGGGAGGGACTACGAGCAGTACTTC. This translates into CASSQKTGRDYEQYF.